This T cell receptor (beta chain) was recovered during a study of STAT5B mutations in CD4+ large granular lymphocyte leukemia. Germline CDR1 MNHNY, CDR2 SVGAGI (reference sequence). The CDR3 loop spans 13 amino acids. J was trimmed by 6 bases and V by 6 bases; bases with no gene match: 5. In its sample, this clone was seen a few times. Measured with immunoSEQ multiplex PCR; TCRdb has only the in-frame clones, and not every one. This table has about 5,900 clones, about three quarters appearing once. The chain has TRBV6-6 and TRBJ2-1, with TRBD1 identical over 7 bases. The clonotype was recovered from an elderly man with CD4+ T-cell large granular lymphocyte leukemia. The sequenced sample consisted of PBMCs. CDR3: CASRRTGPNEQFF. Here the CDR3 DNA reads TGTGCCAGCAGGAGGACAGGACCCAATGAGCAGTTCTTC.